The 8 T cell receptor beta chains presented below share a single source sample, sequenced in a study of blood T cell repertoires in COVID-19. TCRdb's table, derived via immunoSEQ multiplex PCR, lists solely in-frame clones and lacks some. Among under 250,000 clones listed, roughly 80% were seen once. Sample: peripheral blood. The receptors shown here come from a woman aged 80 or older with acute or convalescent COVID-19.

This clone was seen only a few times. V usage is TRBV6-5 and J usage is TRBJ2-7, with TRBD2 identical over 14 bases. This CDR3 comprises 15 residues. After removal of 6 bases from V and 4 bases from J, the junction contained 5 bases not matched to a gene. Germline CDR1 reads MNHEY; CDR2 reads SVGAGI. The CDR3 spells CASSWTSGRNYEQYF. The CDR3, as DNA: TGTGCCAGCAGCTGGACTAGCGGGAGGAATTACGAGCAGTACTTC.

V is TRBV18 and J is TRBJ2-7, with 10 positions matching TRBD1. The CDR3 length is 16 residues. Trimming removed 2 bases from V and 3 bases from J; junction bases left unmatched: 7. Germline V gene lookup returns CDR1 KGHSH and CDR2 LQKENI. The CDR3 DNA reads as TGTGCCAGCTCACCAGCTCCGGGACAGGGGTACTACGAGCAGTACTTC. As protein: CASSPAPGQGYYEQYF. The whole variable domain, filled in from reference TRBV18 and TRBJ2-7, reads NAGVMQNPRHLVRRRGQEARLRCSPMKGHSHVYWYRQLPEEGLKFMVYLQKENIIDESGMPKERFSAEFPKEGPSILRIQQVVRGDSAAYFCASSPAPGQGYYEQYFGPGTRLTVT.

The chain is built from TRBV6-1 and TRBJ2-7; a weak D match, TRBD2 (5 bases). Germline loops: CDR1 MNHNS, CDR2 SASEGT. V shed 3 bases and J shed 3 bases, with 18 bases lying between them. The CDR3 extends over 16 amino acids. The CDR3 sequence is CASSDPNGVFSYEQYF. The CDR3 region has the DNA TGTGCCAGCAGTGATCCTAACGGGGTATTTAGCTACGAGCAGTACTTC.

The chain couples TRBV28 to TRBJ2-3; a weak D match, TRBD1 (6 bases). Germline V gene data show CDR1 as MDHEN and CDR2 as SYDVKM. The length of the CDR3 is 16 residues. The V end was cut by 3 bases, the J end by 0 bases, with 13 bases between. CDR3 in amino acids: CASSFSGTTSTDTQYF. CDR3 DNA sequence: TGTGCCAGCAGTTTCTCCGGGACAACCAGCACAGATACGCAGTATTTT.

The genes are TRBV6-1 and TRBJ2-7; TRBD1 matches 8 bases. The CDR3 runs 17 residues. The germline V gene encodes CDR1 MNHNS and CDR2 SASEGT. J was trimmed by 3 bases and V by 2 bases; bases with no gene match: 12. CDR3 loop: CASSENRVGQGGYEQYF. Written as DNA, the CDR3 is TGTGCCAGCAGTGAAAACAGGGTAGGACAGGGAGGCTACGAGCAGTACTTC.

This rearrangement joins TRBV19 to TRBJ2-5, with TRBD1 matching over 7 bases. Trimming removed 7 bases from V and 1 base from J; junction bases left unmatched: 3. Germline-derived CDR1 and CDR2 are LNHDA and SQIVND (reference sequence). This CDR3 contains 13 residues. This chain's CDR3 is CASTNRGQETQYF. The CDR3 DNA reads as TGTGCCAGTACTAACAGGGGCCAAGAGACCCAGTACTTC.

The chain joins TRBV7-9 to TRBJ1-1; no firm D call. The CDR3 spans 13 residues. Deletions cut 3 bases from V and 2 bases from J, with 7 bases between. Germline assignment: CDR1 SEHNR and CDR2 FQNEAQ (reference sequence). The CDR3, as DNA: TGTGCCAGCAGCTTCAGACAAAACACTGAAGCTTTCTTT. Translated: CASSFRQNTEAFF.

The rearrangement uses TRBV7-2 and TRBJ2-1; 8 bases match TRBD2. This CDR3 has 15 residues. Germline CDR1 is SGHTA and CDR2 is FQGNSA. V shed 2 bases and J 4 bases; nucleotides not matched to a gene: 4. The CDR3 loop is CASSLPGGRYNEQFF. In nucleotides, the CDR3 is TGTGCCAGCAGCTTACCGGGGGGGCGGTACAATGAGCAGTTCTTC. The entire variable domain, with the rest obtained from reference TRBV7-2 and TRBJ2-1, is as follows: GAGVSQSPSNKVTEKGKDVELRCDPISGHTALYWYRQSLGQGLEFLIYFQGNSAPDKSGLPSDRFSAERTGGSVSTLTIQRTQQEDSAVYLCASSLPGGRYNEQFFGPGTRLTVL.